The T cell receptor beta chain described here comes from a study of OX40 agonist ivuxolimab in advanced cancers. Profiling relied on immunoSEQ multiplex PCR, and the TCRdb table lists in-frame clones only, not all of them. Of under 80,000 clones detected, about 86% appear once; the ten largest clones hold roughly 2.4%. A few counts support this clone. As yet, its antigen is unknown. Cycle 7 day 1, cycle 4 day 1, and baseline were the timepoints at which blood was sampled. Study findings and constraints: Averaged across samples, CD8+ T cells carried more expanded clones than CD4+ did.

The germline CDR1 and CDR2 sequences are MDHEN and SYDVKM. Between the trimmed V and J ends, which lost 6 bases and 2 bases, there was a span of 10 bases. The CDR3 loop spans 13 amino acids. This TCR was sampled from an adult with an advanced solid tumor such as melanoma, head and neck, liver or kidney cancer. The sample consisted of CD4+ or CD8+ T cells sorted from blood, taken in a trial of the OX40 agonist ivuxolimab. V is TRBV28 and J is TRBJ1-1; D possibly corresponds to TRBD1 (5 bases). DNA of the CDR3: TGTGCCAGCAGCTGGGGGGGAAACACTGAAGCTTTCTTT. It encodes CASSWGGNTEAFF.